Presented here are 21 T cell receptor beta chains from one specimen sequenced in a study of T cell responses to AZD1222 COVID-19 vaccine. Method: immunoSEQ multiplex PCR; TCRdb's copy keeps in-frame clones and lacks some. This table has 75,000 to 100,000 clones, around 85% appearing once. Sequenced here: peripheral blood, sampled on day 0 of AZD1222 vaccination. The receptors were gathered from an adult in good health.

The rearrangement joins TRBV11-2 to TRBJ1-1, with D possibly matching TRBD1 (6 bases). CDR3 length: 16 amino acids. CDR1 SGHAT and CDR2 FQNNGV come from the germline V gene. V lost 1 base, J lost 1 base, and 13 bases lay in between. CDR3 in amino acids: CASSLVRGERNTEAFF. The CDR3 bases are TGTGCCAGCAGCTTAGTCAGGGGAGAGCGGAACACTGAAGCTTTCTTT.

This sequence joins TRBV18 and TRBJ2-1; 11 bases fit TRBD2. Trimming took 1 base from V and 8 from J; bases not matched to a gene: 1. This CDR3 comprises 14 residues. Germline CDR1 reads KGHSH; CDR2 reads LQKENI. CDR3 nucleotides: TGTGCCAGCTCACCACAACTAGCGGGAGATGAGCAGTTCTTC. This encodes CASSPQLAGDEQFF.

This clone has a handful of counts. The chain carries TRBV11-3 and TRBJ2-1; perhaps TRBD2 as D (5 bases). V lost 1 base and J 4 bases, leaving 8 bases between the germline ends. The CDR3 has 14 residues. The germline V gene has CDR1 SGHNT and CDR2 YENEEA. CDR3 DNA: TGTGCCAGCAGCTTAGTCAGCGGTTACAATGAGCAGTTCTTC. Translation gives CASSLVSGYNEQFF.

This clone came up a few times. The chain recombines TRBV5-4 with TRBJ2-7; 7 bases are shared with TRBD1. V trimming: 4 bases; J trimming: 2 bases; junction bases outside the gene matches: 6. The CDR3 length is 14 residues. Germline CDR1 is SGHNT and CDR2 is YYREEE (reference sequence). CDR3 sequence reads: CASSPGDRAYEQYF. CDR3 in DNA: TGTGCCAGCAGCCCCGGAGACAGGGCCTACGAGCAGTACTTC. Based on the CDR3 plus reference TRBV5-4 and TRBJ2-7, the full variable domain is ETGVTQSPTHLIKTRGQQVTLRCSSQSGHNTVSWYQQALGQGPQFIFQYYREEENGRGNFPPRFSGLQFPNYSSELNVNALELDDSALYLCASSPGDRAYEQYFGPGTRLTVT.

About this clone: This specimen includes other DNA sequences encoding the same CDR3. V usage is TRBV7-9 and J usage is TRBJ2-7; 7 positions agree with TRBD1. The germline V gene has CDR1 SEHNR and CDR2 FQNEAQ (reference sequence). Trimming at V came to 5 bases and at J to 4 bases, leaving 2 bases not matched to a gene. The CDR3 extends over 12 amino acids. The CDR3 is CASSPGGYEQYF. In DNA, the CDR3 is TGTGCCAGCAGCCCAGGGGGTTACGAGCAGTACTTC.

V gene TRBV20-1 combines with J gene TRBJ2-2; D is unclear. V was cut by 3 bases and J by 1 base, with 9 bases left in between. CDR1 and CDR2 from the germline V gene are DFQATT and SNEGSKA (reference sequence). The CDR3 loop spans 14 amino acids. In nucleotides, the CDR3 is TGCAGTGCTAGTTTTGCGGAGAACACCGGGGAGCTGTTTTTT. Protein sequence: CSASFAENTGELFF.

This sequence joins TRBV30 and TRBJ2-3; 14 nucleotides line up with TRBD2. The germline CDR1 and CDR2 sequences are GTSNPN and SVGIG (reference sequence). Unmatched junction bases numbered 1, after V lost 1 base and J lost 1 base. The CDR3 is made up of 16 amino acids. CDR3 protein: CAWSEGLAGGTDTQYF. DNA of the CDR3: TGTGCCTGGAGTGAGGGACTAGCGGGGGGCACAGATACGCAGTATTTT.

The chain carries TRBV20-1 and TRBJ2-1; 8 positions agree with TRBD2. The ends lost 3 bases at V and 7 bases at J; junction bases unmatched: 8. CDR1 DFQATT and CDR2 SNEGSKA come from the germline V gene (reference sequence). This CDR3 spans 14 amino acids. CDR3: CSASTGGPENEQFF. CDR3 coding DNA: TGCAGTGCTAGTACGGGGGGGCCAGAAAATGAGCAGTTCTTC.

V is TRBV11-1 and J is TRBJ2-1; 7 bases match TRBD2. Germline V CDR1 and CDR2: SGHAT, FQDESV (reference sequence). J was trimmed by 6 bases and V by 5 bases; bases with no gene match: 7. The CDR3 extends over 14 amino acids. The CDR3 sequence: CASSLRRELNEQFF. The CDR3 nucleotides read TGTGCCAGCAGCCTTAGGCGGGAGCTCAATGAGCAGTTCTTC.

The gene calls are TRBV6-1 and TRBJ1-5; 7 bases map to TRBD1. V was pared by 1 base and J by 2 bases, with 2 bases of the junction left unmatched. This CDR3 region has 15 residues. Germline CDR1 MNHNS, CDR2 SASEGT. The CDR3 reads CASSEDRGGNQPQHF. The DNA of the CDR3 is TGTGCCAGCAGTGAAGACAGGGGTGGCAATCAGCCCCAGCATTTT.

This clone was found a few times. The chain recombines TRBV7-9 with TRBJ2-3; D is perhaps TRBD1 (6 bases). Per germline, CDR1 SEHNR and CDR2 FQNEAQ (reference sequence). The CDR3 spans 13 residues. The V gene lost 4 bases and the J gene lost 6 bases, with 11 bases spanning the gap. CDR3 sequence reads: CASSSNTGDTQYF. The DNA for the CDR3 is TGTGCCAGCAGCTCGAATACAGGGGATACGCAGTATTTT.

This chain connects TRBV7-2 to TRBJ2-6, with D hard to call. The CDR3 is 14 residues long. Germline V gene sequence: CDR1 SGHTA, CDR2 FQGNSA. The V and J ends lost 5 bases and 4 bases respectively, with 9 bases between them. CDR3 sequence: CASSPPGGANVLTF. The DNA for the CDR3 is TGTGCCAGCAGCCCCCCAGGCGGGGCCAACGTCCTGACTTTC.

V gene TRBV19 combines with J gene TRBJ2-1; maybe TRBD2 (6 bases). V was pared by 4 bases and J by 1 base, with 11 bases between. This CDR3 has 15 amino acids. Germline lookup yields CDR1 LNHDA and CDR2 SQIVND (reference sequence). This chain's CDR3 is CASSREVGSYNEQFF. The CDR3 bases are TGTGCCAGTAGTAGGGAGGTCGGTTCCTACAATGAGCAGTTCTTC.

This chain links TRBV7-6 with TRBJ2-7; D is uncertain. Trimming left V 5 bases short and J 5 bases short, with 10 bases between. CDR3 length: 12 amino acids. Germline CDR1 SGHVS, CDR2 FNYEAQ. The CDR3 nucleotides are TGTGCCAGCAGCCTAAGGCCCGACGAGCAGTACTTC. Its translation: CASSLRPDEQYF.

The CDR3 bases are TGTGCCAGCAGCTTGGAACAGCCGAACACTGAAGCTTTCTTT. Its translation is CASSLEQPNTEAFF. The rearrangement links TRBV5-4 to TRBJ1-1; D ambiguous. The V gene's germline CDR1 is SGHNT and CDR2 YYREEE (reference sequence). The CDR3 length is 14 residues. V gave up 0 bases and J gave up 1 base, with 7 bases separating them.

This clone was picked up a small number of times. V is TRBV28 and J is TRBJ2-1, with 8 bases identical to TRBD2. V shed 6 bases and J 1 base; nucleotides not matched to a gene: 11. Looked up from germline, CDR1 is MDHEN and CDR2 is SYDVKM. The length of the CDR3 is 17 residues. The chain's CDR3 is CASSLLAASMSYNEQFF. Here the CDR3 DNA reads TGTGCCAGCAGCCTACTAGCGGCGAGTATGTCCTACAATGAGCAGTTCTTC.

This chain joins TRBV19 and TRBJ1-5; tentatively, D is TRBD1 (5 bases). V gave up 11 bases and J gave up 3 bases, with 17 bases separating them. The CDR3 covers 14 residues. In germline, CDR1 is LNHDA, CDR2 SQIVND (reference sequence). DNA of the CDR3: TGTGCCGGTGGGGGGGGACCCCCCAATCAGCCCCAGCATTTT. This translates into CAGGGGPPNQPQHF.

In DNA form, the CDR3 reads TGTGCCACCAGTGATCACTACGAGCAGTACTTC. This translates into CATSDHYEQYF. The chain has TRBV24-1 and TRBJ2-7; D unclear. Trimming took off 3 bases at V and 3 bases at J, with 2 bases between the two ends. The CDR3 totals 11 residues. From germline, CDR1 is KGHDR and CDR2 SFDVKD.

The chain uses TRBV30 and TRBJ1-1; TRBD1 might be the D (6 bases). The CDR3 is 16 amino acids. The V gene's germline CDR1 is GTSNPN and CDR2 SVGIG (reference sequence). V dropped 5 bases and J dropped 4 bases, with 23 bases sitting between them. DNA of the CDR3: TGTGCCTGGTTGCTGGGACATCGGGTAGGGTTCACTGAAGCTTTCTTT. As protein: CAWLLGHRVGFTEAFF.

The chain joins TRBV7-6 to TRBJ2-7, with 9 bases lining up with TRBD2. This CDR3 contains 15 residues. The germline CDR1 and CDR2 sequences are SGHVS and FNYEAQ. Trimming took 1 base from V and 6 from J; bases not matched to a gene: 7. The DNA for the CDR3 is TGTGCCAGCAGCTTAGGAGCGGGGGGAGAAGGCGAGCAGTACTTC. It specifies CASSLGAGGEGEQYF.

The gene calls are TRBV11-1 and TRBJ2-2, with D possibly being TRBD1 (6 bases). V was trimmed by 7 bases and J by 3 bases, leaving 9 bases between them. Germline assignment: CDR1 SGHAT and CDR2 FQDESV (reference sequence). This CDR3 spans 13 amino acids. CDR3 amino acids: CASTGADTGELFF. CDR3 nucleotides: TGTGCCAGCACAGGGGCCGACACCGGGGAGCTGTTTTTT.